This paragraph covers one TCR beta chain sequence. This receptor's antigen is unknown. Nothing much larger sits one base from this clone, and base qualities are not available. In total, more than 500 healthy bone marrow donors made up the cohort. At the time of sampling, every cohort member was nominally healthy, though immune exposures that went unrecorded were likely present. The donor was CMV seronegative and was included in the group of around 320 seronegative cohort members. A peripheral blood sample was collected from each donor, and TCR beta sequencing was performed on peripheral blood mononuclear cells. Genomic DNA was extracted from the blood cell samples with the Qiagen DNeasy Blood Extraction Kit. The data originate from a study of cytomegalovirus exposure and HLA in healthy donors (dated by TCRdb to 2017 to 2019). Describing the broader study: An earlier analysis of several hundred of the donors reported 250 to 300 Gb of sequence data and 120 million or so unique TCR beta sequences from 150 million to 200 million T cells. An early release that covered about 600 HLA-typed donors contained about 290 gigabases of sequencing data and about 93 million unique TCR sequences. The genetic ancestry cluster associated with self-reported Caucasian donors included approximately 85% of the roughly 410 genotyped donors. The study was designed to test whether signatures of past pathogen exposure could be identified by cataloging public T cell receptors. The T cell repertoires of some 670 subjects were profiled by immunosequencing and related to cytomegalovirus serostatus. Besides the first cohort of 550 to 750 subjects, a separate validation cohort made up of over 95 different subjects was used. The study combined high-throughput TCR immunosequencing, statistical association of individual TCRs with disease status, and machine learning to predict cytomegalovirus infection status. To study patterns of TCR occurrence, a later analysis re-analyzed previously published TCR beta repertoires from under 750 donors and added high-resolution HLA genotyping. Rather than drawing on any new phenotypic data, the later analysis identified candidate immune exposures from TCR beta sequences and the way those sequences occurred across donors. In an earlier analysis of over 550 of the donors, high-throughput TCR beta sequencing was used to judge whether each TCR beta V gene segment behaved as functional or pseudogenic. Donor age, sex, ethnicity and CMV serostatus were compiled together with the repertoire data. In a later genetic analysis, genome-wide SNP genotypes for about three fifths of the 666 donors were used, and that subset was treated as a discovery cohort. All discovery cohort repertoires had been generated on a single sequencing platform. Class I and class II HLA loci were covered by the typing at four-digit resolution. The number of donors typed differed by locus, with about 629-640 for A, B, C, DRB1 and DQB1, roughly 550 for DQA1, approximately 580 for DPA1, and some 440 for DPB1. Five DR-DQ haplotypes were treated as single units for association and clustering because of strong linkage in the cohort. On average, about 200,000 unique TCR beta nucleotide sequences were sequenced per donor among 398 genotyped donors of the cohort, with roughly 19% of those sequences being non-productive.

Overall study outcomes, separate from this receptor: V-gene and J-gene trimming of TCR beta chains was associated with a missense DCLRE1C variant in a later genetic analysis, and the association was replicated in an independent cohort. In a later analysis, TCR association rates were found to vary across HLA loci, with the most associated TCRs seen for DRB1 alleles and the fewest for HLA-C alleles. In an earlier analysis of around 600 of the donors, most TCR beta V segments appeared in productive rearrangements about 90% or about 30% of the time, broadly matching IMGT annotations. A group of highly shared sequence variants was considered likely to be a technical artifact of the sequencing pipeline. According to a later genetic analysis, donors in an Asian-associated ancestry cluster had fewer N-insertions in productive TCRs than the roughly 660-donor mean. A further reported finding was that TCR beta sequences accurately predicted the HLA-A and HLA-B alleles for most subjects in the first cohort. Assigning TCR associations to individual alleles was difficult when HLA alleles, especially DR and DQ, strongly co-occurred. In this cohort, only TCR beta chains were sequenced, and detectable features were limited by the absence of alpha or paired-chain data. HLA typing was unavailable for some donors at each locus, so association tests used only the typed subset. CMV serostatus was the only immune exposure information available for the cohort. Because the 87-base-pair reads could not distinguish some IMGT-functional V segments, including TRBV6-2 and TRBV6-3, those segments were excluded. While some public TCRs were present in many individuals, most TCR sequences turned up only very rarely across donors. Because counts were too low, about 18 rarely observed V segments, including chromosome 9 orphons, were left out of the earlier analysis of approximately 580 of the donors. Correlated functional status among segregating V segments might reflect linkage disequilibrium, but an unknown experimental factor could not be ruled out. Specific HLA alleles were associated with 15,000 to 20,000 TCR beta sequences at a false discovery rate of 0.05 in a later analysis. In a later analysis, HLA-associated TCR beta chains were found to be more clonally expanded and to have lower generation probabilities than equally common non-associated chains. Roughly uniform sequencing depth across donors was assumed in presence/absence analyses, although this assumption may not hold. Cytomegalovirus status was reported to be diagnosed by the classifier with high specificity and sensitivity in both the original and validation cohorts. According to the authors, the approach could potentially be generalized to other disease states and immunological phenotypes. In vitro tests confirmed that a few of the cytomegalovirus-associated TCR beta chains recognize cytomegalovirus antigens. A later analysis reported that several top co-occurrence clusters appeared linked to parvovirus B19, influenza, CMV and Epstein-Barr virus. The study gave a list of about 150 TCR beta chains associated with cytomegalovirus. A later analysis found that most CMV-associated TCR beta chains appeared HLA-restricted, with HLA associations seemingly driven largely by CMV exposure.

Its CDR3 holds 15 amino acids, cysteine through phenylalanine. The entry retains the CDR3 DNA only, 45 bases that are in frame from base 1. V is pared back by 7 bases and J by 0 bases, with 15 bases lying between the germline termini. Taken from the germline V gene, the CDR1 and CDR2 loops are SGHAT and FQNNGV. The library was built by means of the immunoSEQ multiplex PCR assay. For the multiplex PCR, a mixture combining 60 forward primers for TCR Vbeta segments and 13 reverse primers for TCR Jbeta segments was used. The CDR3 region of rearranged TCR beta genes was amplified from genomic DNA with a multiplex PCR assay. The amplified TCR beta libraries were sequenced on the Illumina HiSeq System as 87-base-pair reads. In the source study's methods: Across the 500 to 700 repertoires, a later analysis counted 78 million or so unique TCR beta chains, about 10 million of which were shared by at least two donors. Raw reads were error-corrected and collapsed into unique sequences by a nearest-neighbor algorithm in which closely related sequences were merged to remove PCR and sequencing errors. CDR3 sequences were aligned to IMGT reference sequences to assign V, D and J gene segments. Each retained sequence needed at least a six-nucleotide match to both a V gene segment and a J gene segment. Rearrangements were called productive when the CDR3 lacked stop codons and stayed in frame with V and J; all others were non-productive. CDR3 was defined by IMGT convention, running from the second conserved V-encoded cysteine to the conserved J-encoded phenylalanine. Sequences without an unambiguous match to a single V gene segment were excluded from the earlier analysis of 450 to 750 of the donors. In an earlier analysis of approximately 550 of the donors, V segments were called functional above 56.7% productive rearrangements and were called segregating when the between-donor standard deviation exceeded 5%. A statistical classification framework was built to diagnose cytomegalovirus status from the catalog of TCR beta chain sequences. In a later analysis, TCR nucleotide sequences were compared against IMGT/GENE-DB human TR gene sequences so that V and J genes could be assigned. The TCRdist pipeline was used in a later analysis to assign CDR3 sequences and most-parsimonious VDJ recombination scenarios. In a later analysis, each TCR beta chain was defined by its CDR3 amino acid sequence together with its V-gene family, and reads lacking a unique V-gene family were excluded. A later analysis removed 550 to 700 highly shared, low-generation-probability nucleotide sequences to deal with suspected cross-contamination and a sequencing artifact. In a later analysis, a clonal expansion index was calculated for each public chain from normalized within-repertoire ranks of inferred template counts. In a later analysis, generation probabilities were computed with a VDJ recombination model fitted to out-of-frame rearrangements, and the resulting probabilities were checked against IGoR. In a later analysis, TCR-TCR, TCR-HLA and TCR-CMV co-occurrence was scored with hypergeometric tests, and a repertoire-size bias correction was applied to TCR pairs. In a later analysis, false discovery rates were estimated by permuting HLA or CMV assignments 20 times. In a later analysis, co-occurring TCRs were grouped with DBSCAN, and TCRdist sequence similarity was added when clustering was performed within HLA-allele-positive subsets. For co-occurrence clustering, repertoires with fewer than 30,000 or more than 120,000 public chains were excluded, along with five repertoires with anomalous nucleotide sharing. TCRdb limited this immuneACCESS table to in-frame rearrangements with V and J called. A share of clones is missing; checked studies link under half to unresolved V genes, and the rest is unexplained. V, J and clone size reflect that table, while D and trimming were determined from the DNA. The sample records about 180,000 clones, about 80% of which are singletons. The ten largest clones take up over 1.1% of the sample.

The chain employs TRBV11-2 and TRBJ1-1; a weak D assignment points to TRBD1 (5 bases agree). This TCR was recovered from a man aged 18 to 30 in good health and CMV-seronegative. Source material: PBMCs. The CDR3 region: CASKIDREVNTEAFF. The bases read TGTGCCAGCAAAATAGACAGAGAAGTGAACACTGAAGCTTTCTTT. The CDR3, completed at both ends by the reference TRBV11-2 and TRBJ1-1 genes, gives the full variable domain EAGVAQSPRYKIIEKRQSVAFWCNPISGHATLYWYQQILGQGPKLLIQFQNNGVVDDSQLPKDRFSAERLKGVDSTLKIQPAKLEDSAVYLCASKIDREVNTEAFFGQGTRLTVV.